Listed below are T cell receptor beta chains from one sample, sequenced in a study of blood T cell repertoires in COVID-19. TCRdb's copy holds only in-frame clones and misses some; the assay was immunoSEQ multiplex PCR. The repertoire holds 57,000 or so clones, about 78% seen once, with 22% in the top ten. The sample consisted of peripheral blood. All receptors come from a man aged 45 to 65 with active or convalescent COVID-19. CDR3s include the opening cysteine and the closing phenylalanine or tryptophan. Fields, in order: J gene, D gene, V gene, clone size, CDR3 DNA, CDR3 protein. A D gene is named only where the DNA matches it firmly. Expanded clones get a size class; other rows say once, few or many, or leave the size out.

>TRBJ2-7|-|TRBV7-9|-
TGTGCCAGCAGCTCTCTCAACGGGATCTCCTACGAGCAGTACTTC
CASSSLNGISYEQYF
>TRBJ2-1|TRBD2|TRBV4-2|-
TGTGCCAGCAGCCAAGGACTAGCGGGAGTCAATGAGCAGTTCTTC
CASSQGLAGVNEQFF
>TRBJ2-7|-|TRBV3-1/TRBV3-2|-
TGTGCCAGCAGCCAGCTACTAGAAAGCCACGAGCAGTACTTC
CASSQLLESHEQYF
>TRBJ1-5|-|TRBV18|once
TGTGCCAGCTCACTATCAGGGCCGGGTAGCAATCAGCCCCAGCATTTT
CASSLSGPGSNQPQHF
>TRBJ2-6|-|TRBV5-6|-
TGTGCCAGCAGCCGGGAACTCTCTGGGGCCAACGTCCTGACTTTC
CASSRELSGANVLTF
>TRBJ2-7|-|TRBV5-1|-
TGCGCCAGCAGCTTGGAGGGAGTGAGCTCCTACGAGCAGTACTTC
CASSLEGVSSYEQYF
>TRBJ2-7|TRBD2|TRBV9|-
TGTGCCAGCAGCGTATCTGTGGGGGGGGACGAGCAGTACTTC
CASSVSVGGDEQYF
>TRBJ2-7|TRBD2|TRBV6-5|-
TGTGCCAGCAGTCGGCGGGGGGAATCCTACGAGCAGTACTTC
CASSRRGESYEQYF
>TRBJ2-1|TRBD2|TRBV9|-
TGTGCCAGCAGCGTCGCGGGGGGGCCTAATGAGCAGTTCTTC
CASSVAGGPNEQFF
>TRBJ2-5|TRBD2|TRBV6-1|-
TGTGCCAGCAGTTTCCGACTAGCTGGCGAGACCCAGTACTTC
CASSFRLAGETQYF
>TRBJ2-4|TRBD2|TRBV9|-
TGTGCCAGCAGCGTAGTTCCCACTAGCGGGAGAAGGAACATTCAGTACTTC
CASSVVPTSGRRNIQYF
>TRBJ1-5|-|TRBV6-5|-
TGTGCCAGCAGCTCGGGGAGGAACAATCAGCCCCAGCATTTT
CASSSGRNNQPQHF
>TRBJ2-5|-|TRBV2|-
TGTGCCAGCAGTACCGCCGGAGGAAGAGAGACCCAGTACTTC
CASSTAGGRETQYF
>TRBJ2-5|-|TRBV5-1|-
TGCGCCAGCAGCTTGGAGGGCAGGGTGGAATCGTTAGAGACCCAGTACTTC
CASSLEGRVESLETQYF
>TRBJ1-1|-|TRBV9|once
TGTGCCAGCAGCGTACAGGCTTTGGGTGAAGCTTTCTTT
CASSVQALGEAFF
>TRBJ1-2|-|TRBV7-9|-
TGTGCCAGCAGCTTAGCCGGGGAAGGTCATGGCTACACCTTC
CASSLAGEGHGYTF
>TRBJ2-3|TRBD1|TRBV28|-
TGTGCCAGCAGTTTCGGGACAGGGGACACAGATACGCAGTATTTT
CASSFGTGDTDTQYF
>TRBJ1-4|TRBD1|TRBV27|-
TGTGCCAGCAGTGGAACAGGGGGATGGGATGAAAAACTGTTTTTT
CASSGTGGWDEKLFF
>TRBJ2-2|TRBD2|TRBV12-5|-
TGTGCTAGCCTAGCGGGCTGGGGCGGGACAAACACCGGGGAGCTGTTTTTT
CASLAGWGGTNTGELFF
>TRBJ2-7|-|TRBV6-5|-
TGTGCCGAGGGAGTCTCTGGCTACGAGCAGTACTTC
CAEGVSGYEQYF
>TRBJ2-3|TRBD1|TRBV29-1|-
TGCAGCGCCACAGGGGGCGAGTATACGCAGTATTTT
CSATGGEYTQYF
>TRBJ2-3|-|TRBV7-2|-
TGTGCCAGCAGCCCTGACAGGAGCACAGATACGCAGTATTTT
CASSPDRSTDTQYF
>TRBJ2-7|TRBD2|TRBV19|-
TGTGCCAGTAGTATGGCTAGCGGGGGGACCCGGCCCTACGAGCAGTACTTC
CASSMASGGTRPYEQYF
>TRBJ1-2|TRBD1|TRBV7-9|few
TGTGCCAGCAGCTTGATGACAGGGCAGATCTACACCTTC
CASSLMTGQIYTF
>TRBJ1-3|-|TRBV3-1/TRBV3-2|-
TGTGCCAGCAGCCAAGTAACGGGGGGGAACACCATATATTTT
CASSQVTGGNTIYF
>TRBJ1-1|TRBD1|TRBV7-3|-
TGTGCCAGCAGCCAAGGACAGGCCAGTTCCGAAGCTTTCTTT
CASSQGQASSEAFF
>TRBJ2-2|TRBD2|TRBV7-6|-
TGTGCCAGCGACGCTAGCGGGGACCACGGGGAGCTGTTTTTT
CASDASGDHGELFF
>TRBJ2-4|TRBD2|TRBV9|-
TGTGCCAGTTCAGTAGCGGGCAACGGGGACATTCAGTACTTC
CASSVAGNGDIQYF
>TRBJ1-2|-|TRBV4-1|-
TGCGCCAGCAGCCAGGACAGTTACTATGGCTACACCTTC
CASSQDSYYGYTF
>TRBJ1-4|-|TRBV28|-
TGTGCCAGCAGTTTCCCAGGGAAACTGTTTTTT
CASSFPGKLFF
>TRBJ1-6|-|TRBV12-3/TRBV12-4|-
TGTGCCAGCAGTTCTGAGCTACGTTCACCCCTCCACTTT
CASSSELRSPLHF
>TRBJ1-1|-|TRBV5-1|-
TGCGCCAGCAGTCTTATCGGAGGAGAGAACACTGAAGCTTTCTTT
CASSLIGGENTEAFF
>TRBJ1-6|-|TRBV3-1/TRBV3-2|-
TGTGCCAGCAGCCCCCGTCGGCAGGGTCATTCACCCCTCCACTTT
CASSPRRQGHSPLHF
>TRBJ2-7|-|TRBV21-1|few
TGTGCCAGCAGCAATTCCAAACAGGGGGAAGACTACGAGCAGTACTTC
CASSNSKQGEDYEQYF
>TRBJ1-1|-|TRBV2|-
TGTGCCAGCAGTGATCAGGCCAACACTGAAGCTTTCTTT
CASSDQANTEAFF
>TRBJ1-5|-|TRBV6-4|-
TGTGCCAGCAGTGTCGAAGGAGGGACCGCGAGGCCCCAGCATTTT
CASSVEGGTARPQHF
>TRBJ1-6|TRBD1|TRBV6-4|-
TGTGCCAGCAGCCCACGACCGGGACAGTTTAATTCACCCCTCCACTTT
CASSPRPGQFNSPLHF
>TRBJ1-4|-|TRBV19|-
TGTGCCACCTCCGGACGGGACACCGAAAAACTGTTTTTT
CATSGRDTEKLFF
>TRBJ2-1|TRBD2|TRBV10-2|-
TGCGCCAGCGGACTAGCGGTTAGCAATGAGCAGTTCTTC
CASGLAVSNEQFF
>TRBJ2-3|TRBD2|TRBV27|few
TGTGCCAGCAGAGATCCCGGGACTACCTTAACAGATACGCAGTATTTT
CASRDPGTTLTDTQYF
>TRBJ1-2|-|TRBV6-5|-
TGTGCCAGCAGGGGCACAGTTGGCTACACCTTC
CASRGTVGYTF
>TRBJ1-1|-|TRBV9|-
TGTGCCAGCAGCTTTACACCGAACACTGAAGCTTTCTTT
CASSFTPNTEAFF
>TRBJ2-5|-|TRBV27|-
TGTGCCAGCAGTTTAAGTTACGGGGTCGTTCAGACCCAGTACTTC
CASSLSYGVVQTQYF
>TRBJ2-1|TRBD2|TRBV19|-
TGTGCCAGTAAAGAGCGGGAGGGCCGGGGGTTCTTC
CASKEREGRGFF
>TRBJ1-6|-|TRBV7-2|-
TGTGCCAGCAGCTTAGACGGCTATAATTCACCCCTCCACTTT
CASSLDGYNSPLHF
>TRBJ2-1|TRBD1|TRBV11-2|-
TGTGCCAGCAGCTTAGTAGCAGGGGGCTACACTAGTGAGCAGTTCTTC
CASSLVAGGYTSEQFF
>TRBJ2-3|-|TRBV12-5|-
TGTGCTAGTGGTTTTTCCGTCGTCGTTAGCACAGATACGCAGTATTTT
CASGFSVVVSTDTQYF
>TRBJ1-5|-|TRBV19|-
TGTGCCAGTAACGGTTACGGGAATAGCAATCAGCCCCAGCATTTT
CASNGYGNSNQPQHF
>TRBJ1-3|-|TRBV9|few
TGTGCCAGCTCTCCTTCAGGGGCATTCTCTGGAAACACCATATATTTT
CASSPSGAFSGNTIYF
>TRBJ1-2|TRBD1|TRBV2|-
TGTGCCAGCAGAGGGACAGGGGGCTATGGCTACACCTTC
CASRGTGGYGYTF